These T cell receptor beta chains were read from a single sample in a study of CD8+ T cells in alopecia areata. Produced via immunoSEQ multiplex PCR; TCRdb's table is partial and in-frame only. The sample records 150,000 to 200,000 clones, around 71% being singletons. Material: CD4+ T cells sorted from blood, obtained at week 4, from a patient treated with tofacitinib. The receptors originated from a human donor with alopecia areata. CDR3s include the opening cysteine and the closing phenylalanine or tryptophan. A D gene is named only where the DNA matches it firmly. Clone size, where shown, is once, few, many, or a class for clones that have expanded.

d_gene	v_gene	j_gene	abundance	CDR3aa	CDR3nt
TRBD2	TRBV4-2	TRBJ2-5	-	CASSQPGLEQETQYF	TGTGCCAGCAGCCAACCGGGACTAGAACAAGAGACCCAGTACTTC
-	TRBV7-2	TRBJ1-3	few	CASSLVGPISGNTIYF	TGTGCCAGCAGCTTAGTAGGGCCAATCTCTGGAAACACCATATATTTT
-	TRBV10-2	TRBJ1-5	-	CASSDSRSQPQHF	TGCGCCAGCAGTGATTCCCGGAGTCAGCCCCAGCATTTT
TRBD1	TRBV29-1	TRBJ1-2	few	CSVEDMEWDRGFCYTF	TGCAGCGTTGAAGATATGGAGTGGGACAGGGGATTTTGCTACACCTTC
-	TRBV30	TRBJ2-1	-	CAWRGGREFF	TGTGCCTGGAGGGGCGGCCGGGAGTTCTTC
TRBD1	TRBV29-1	TRBJ2-7	-	CSVAWTGGRGEQYF	TGCAGCGTTGCCTGGACAGGGGGGAGAGGCGAGCAGTACTTC
TRBD2	TRBV9	TRBJ2-5	-	CASGLAGQETQYF	TGTGCCAGCGGGCTAGCGGGGCAAGAGACCCAGTACTTC
-	TRBV15	TRBJ1-4	few	CATSRAGGSGEKLFF	TGTGCCACCAGCAGAGCCGGGGGGAGCGGTGAAAAACTGTTTTTT
-	TRBV14	TRBJ1-5	few	CASSQGQDQPQHF	TGTGCCAGCAGCCAAGGTCAGGATCAGCCCCAGCATTTT
-	TRBV30	TRBJ1-2	-	CAWSVKNYGYTF	TGTGCCTGGAGTGTCAAGAACTATGGCTACACCTTC
-	TRBV5-1	TRBJ1-2	-	CASTRDGYYGYTF	TGCGCCAGCACCCGGGACGGCTACTATGGCTACACCTTC
TRBD2	TRBV9	TRBJ2-5	-	CASSGPGTNGGGQYF	TGTGCCAGCAGCGGCCCCGGGACTAATGGTGGAGGCCAGTACTTC
-	TRBV5-1	TRBJ2-4	-	CASSPTAVNIQYF	TGCGCCAGCAGCCCTACGGCGGTAAACATTCAGTACTTC
-	TRBV15	TRBJ2-5	-	CATSRAIAETQYF	TGTGCCACCAGCAGAGCTATCGCAGAGACCCAGTACTTC
-	TRBV30	TRBJ1-1	-	CAWSNTEAFF	TGTGCCTGGAGTAACACTGAAGCTTTCTTT
-	TRBV5-5	TRBJ2-5	few	CASSFPTETQYF	TGTGCCAGCAGCTTTCCGACTGAGACCCAGTACTTC
-	TRBV4-3	TRBJ1-5	-	CASSQDSNSGGQPQHF	TGCGCCAGCAGCCAAGATAGCAACTCGGGGGGTCAGCCCCAGCATTTT
-	TRBV11-2	TRBJ1-2	few	CASSRTTNYGYTF	TGTGCCAGCAGCCGGACGACTAACTATGGCTACACCTTC
-	TRBV12-2	TRBJ2-1	-	CASRLGGSSSSYNEQFF	TGTGCAAGTCGCTTAGGTGGCTCGTCGAGCTCCTACAATGAGCAGTTCTTC
-	TRBV5-1	TRBJ1-6	-	CASSPGLDTRNSPLHF	TGCGCCAGCAGCCCTGGGTTGGACACAAGGAATTCACCCCTCCACTTT
-	TRBV29-1	TRBJ2-2	-	CSVESQGNTGELFF	TGCAGCGTTGAATCCCAGGGGAACACCGGGGAGCTGTTTTTT
-	TRBV5-4	TRBJ2-3	-	CASSLSTDTQYF	TGTGCCAGCAGCTTGTCAACAGATACGCAGTATTTT
-	TRBV30	TRBJ2-7	once	CACRDNIYEQYF	TGTGCCTGCCGGGACAACATCTACGAGCAGTACTTC
-	TRBV4-1	TRBJ2-5	-	CASSQDSGTIWETQYF	TGCGCCAGCAGCCAAGACTCCGGGACAATTTGGGAGACCCAGTACTTC
TRBD1	TRBV4-1	TRBJ1-1	-	CASSRTGAEAFF	TGCGCCAGCAGTCGCACAGGGGCTGAAGCTTTCTTT